A selection of T cell receptor beta chains follows, all from one sample in a study of T cells after yellow fever vaccination. TCRdb itself ran the 5' RACE reads through MiXCR, one entry per CDR3 protein. Of 200,000 to 250,000 distinct CDR3 sequences listed, approximately 3% were seen once; the top ten hold around 3.3%. This specimen was CD4+ T cells sorted from PBMCs, taken 10 days after the yellow fever booster vaccination. The receptors here all came from a man aged 18 to 29 who received the YFV17D yellow fever vaccine. Each CDR3 is given with its conserved first and last residue.

V	J	CDR3
TRBV4-3	TRBJ2-5	CASSQTGTPGGTQYF
TRBV7-3	TRBJ2-6	CASSPQGSPLSGANVLTF
TRBV12-3/TRBV12-4	TRBJ2-5	CASSPGLAGGETQYF
TRBV12-3/TRBV12-4	TRBJ1-4	CASSLRQGNEKLFF
TRBV4-2	TRBJ1-5	CASSQGGVAGAQPQHF
TRBV6-5	TRBJ1-4	CASSPFTSEKLFF
TRBV7-8	TRBJ1-1	CASSPPTGSLMNTEAFF
TRBV7-2	TRBJ2-3	CASSLVLPDTQYF
TRBV28	TRBJ1-5	CASSLAGGDTLNQPQHF
TRBV7-2	TRBJ2-3	CASSLGRTRTDTQYF
TRBV11-2	TRBJ1-6	CASSTMSNSPLHF
TRBV7-6	TRBJ2-5	CASSWGTGRETQYF
TRBV3-1	TRBJ2-5	CASSQVGRVYQETQYF
TRBV12-3/TRBV12-4	TRBJ1-2	CASRWTGYGYTF
TRBV20-1	TRBJ2-3	CSARDPRGTDTQYF
TRBV11-2	TRBJ2-3	CASSLGDRGRDTQYF
TRBV4-3	TRBJ2-5	CASSQDSASSGTQYF
TRBV6-2/TRBV6-3	TRBJ2-3	CASSYPQTSGGADTQYF
TRBV11-2	TRBJ2-7	CASSSPGGFYEQYF
TRBV20-1	TRBJ1-6	CSARSGAGYDNSPLHF
TRBV7-2	TRBJ2-5	CASSSRRAGGRQETQYF
TRBV7-2	TRBJ2-3	CASSQTGQRDTQYF
TRBV5-5	TRBJ2-7	CASSNLVGFYEQYF
TRBV7-2	TRBJ1-2	CASSLGEGRGYTF
TRBV5-1	TRBJ2-3	CASSARPGDTQYF
TRBV20-1	TRBJ1-5	CSARVPGQGWSQPQHF
TRBV7-3	TRBJ2-1	CASSPAPRNEQFF
TRBV5-1	TRBJ2-7	CASSGPGQGFHEQYF
TRBV20-1	TRBJ2-5	CSAREVAIAASRTQYF
TRBV5-6	TRBJ1-2	CASSATRDRGAHGGYTF
TRBV18	TRBJ1-4	CASSPPGQGGATNEKLFF
TRBV6-2/TRBV6-3	TRBJ2-1	CASGRGQFF
TRBV5-5	TRBJ2-3	CASSFFRATDTQYF
TRBV7-6	TRBJ1-1	CASSNTRGGAFF
TRBV5-1	TRBJ1-5	CASSLEGAGNQPQHF
TRBV29-1	TRBJ1-2	CSVAVNFYYGYTF
TRBV5-1	TRBJ2-4	CASTLTGGPLAKNIQYF
TRBV5-1	TRBJ2-3	CASSHRSATSGGLTDTQYF
TRBV23-1	TRBJ1-1	CASSQSKGQGPTEAFF
TRBV12-3/TRBV12-4	TRBJ2-5	CASSYPGVQETQYF
TRBV7-9	TRBJ2-7	CASSPGRYEQYF